The next 28 T cell receptor beta chains were all read from a single sample in a study of shared clonotypes between healthy human individuals. Assay used: immunoSEQ multiplex PCR; TCRdb lists only in-frame clones, some missing. In the table there are about 1.1 million clones, approximately 75% of which are singletons. The sample comprised memory CD4+ T cells from PBMCs. Noted subset: CD45RA-negative fraction. These receptors all stem from a man aged 18 to 30 in good health. Some clones in this sample may be carry-over from other donors' samples.

CDR3 in amino acids: CASSVGDYYNEQFF. CDR3 nucleotide sequence: TGTGCCAGCAGCGTTGGGGATTACTACAATGAGCAGTTCTTC. The rearrangement joins TRBV9 to TRBJ2-1; the D is unclear. V was trimmed by 2 bases and J by 3 bases, leaving 9 bases between them. CDR1 and CDR2 from the germline V gene are SGDLS and YYNGEE. The CDR3 covers 14 residues.

CDR3 sequence reads: CATSRLSGSNTEAFF. Written as DNA, the CDR3 is TGTGCCACCAGCAGACTCTCAGGGTCGAACACTGAAGCTTTCTTT. The chain combines TRBV15 with TRBJ1-1, with a weak D call TRBD1 (5 bases). The length of the CDR3 is 15 residues. Germline V gives CDR1 LNHNV, CDR2 YYDKDF (reference sequence). Between the trimmed V and J ends, which lost 2 bases and 1 base, there was a span of 11 bases.

The chain is built from TRBV2 and TRBJ2-1, with 14 bases aligning to TRBD2. This CDR3 is built from 15 residues. Germline values: CDR1 SNHLY, CDR2 FYNNEI. V shed 4 bases and J 7 bases; nucleotides not matched to a gene: 3. The CDR3 coding sequence is TGTGCCAGCAGTGGACTAGCGGGAGGGCCGAATGAGCAGTTCTTC. Translating it yields CASSGLAGGPNEQFF. The entire variable domain, with the rest obtained from reference TRBV2 and TRBJ2-1, is as follows: EPEVTQTPSHQVTQMGQEVILRCVPISNHLYFYWYRQILGQKVEFLVSFYNNEISEKSEIFDDQFSVERPDGSNFTLKIRSTKLEDSAMYFCASSGLAGGPNEQFFGPGTRLTVL.

This chain joins TRBV28 and TRBJ1-2, with 10 bases fitting TRBD1. The CDR3 has 16 residues. Germline trimming cut 5 bases from V and 3 bases from J; bases unmatched to any gene: 9. Germline CDR1 MDHEN, CDR2 SYDVKM. The CDR3 here is CASSPHYGTGDYGYTF. Here the CDR3 DNA reads TGTGCCAGCAGTCCTCACTATGGGACAGGGGACTATGGCTACACCTTC.

Details on this clone: Given a much more abundant clone one base away, this may be a read error. The chain couples TRBV28 to TRBJ2-7; D is ambiguous. The CDR3 covers 11 residues. Trimming took 7 bases from V and 0 from J, leaving 4 bases between them. The germline gives CDR1 MDHEN, CDR2 SYDVKM. This CDR3 is CASNFSYEQYF. In DNA form, the CDR3 reads TGTGCCAGCAATTTCTCCTACGAGCAGTACTTC. Full variable domain (missing parts from reference TRBV28 and TRBJ2-7): DVKVTQSSRYLVKRTGEKVFLECVQDMDHENMFWYRQDPGLGLRLIYFSYDVKMKEKGDIPEGYSVSREKKERFSLILESASTNQTSMYLCASNFSYEQYFGPGTRLTVT.

As concerns this clone: Distinct nucleotide sequences in the sample also encode this CDR3. The chain combines TRBV7-2 with TRBJ1-3, with a tentative D call TRBD1 (5 bases). This CDR3 is 15 amino acids long. Trimming stripped 1 base from V and 2 bases from J, with 9 bases between. Germline CDR1 is SGHTA and CDR2 is FQGNSA. CDR3 in amino acids: CASSLVGGAGNTIYF. In nucleotides, the CDR3 is TGTGCCAGCAGCTTAGTGGGAGGGGCTGGAAACACCATATATTTT.

The rearrangement joins TRBV10-2 to TRBJ2-7; TRBD2 aligns across 8 bases. CDR3 size: 15 residues. Germline CDR1 WSHSY, CDR2 SAAADI. V shed 2 bases, J shed 3 bases, and the junction held 6 bases outside the gene matches. CDR3 nucleotide sequence: TGCGCCAGCAGTGAGGCAGCGGGGGTGGTCTACGAGCAGTACTTC. This sequence encodes CASSEAAGVVYEQYF.

The chain couples TRBV30 to TRBJ2-2, with D possibly called TRBD1 or TRBD2 (6 bases each). Per germline, CDR1 GTSNPN and CDR2 SVGIG (reference sequence). The length of the CDR3 is 16 residues. The ends were cut back, 4 bases at V and 2 bases at J, with 17 bases in the middle. The CDR3 DNA reads as TGTGCCTGGATCCCCTTGAGGGGGGATAACACCGGGGAGCTGTTTTTT. Its protein is CAWIPLRGDNTGELFF.

The V gene is TRBV2, the J gene TRBJ2-7, with D perhaps TRBD2 (5 bases). The germline V and J ends were trimmed by 5 bases and 6 bases, with 11 bases remaining between them. Per the germline V gene, CDR1 is SNHLY and CDR2 is FYNNEI. This CDR3 has 12 amino acids. The CDR3 bases are TGTGCCAGCAGTCCGGACGCGGGCGAGCAGTACTTC. Amino acid sequence: CASSPDAGEQYF.

V is TRBV29-1 and J is TRBJ2-7; 12 bases fit TRBD1. The CDR3 sequence is 13 residues long. Germline CDR1 is SQVTM and CDR2 is ANQGSEA. CDR3 nucleotides: TGCGGCGCCACGGGACAGGGGGCTCACGAGCAGTACTTC. Amino acid sequence: CGATGQGAHEQYF.

This chain uses TRBV7-9 with TRBJ1-1, with D maybe TRBD1 (5 bases). The CDR3 runs 13 residues. V lost 3 bases and J 4 bases, leaving 9 bases between the germline ends. Looked up from germline, CDR1 is SEHNR and CDR2 is FQNEAQ (reference sequence). This CDR3 reads CASSFQGGTEAFF. DNA for the CDR3: TGTGCCAGCAGCTTCCAGGGTGGCACTGAAGCTTTCTTT.

The rearrangement links TRBV2 to TRBJ2-7; 8 bases line up with TRBD1. CDR1 SNHLY and CDR2 FYNNEI come from the germline V gene. CDR3 length equals 15 residues. The J segment lost 1 base and the V segment lost 5 bases, leaving 7 bases of the junction unmatched. CDR3 amino acids: CASSSRTGPSYEQYF. The CDR3 DNA follows: TGTGCCAGCAGTTCGCGGACAGGGCCATCCTACGAGCAGTACTTC.

The chain uses TRBV30 and TRBJ2-3; no firm D call. The V gene's germline CDR1 is GTSNPN and CDR2 SVGIG (reference sequence). The V and J ends lost 2 bases and 5 bases respectively, with 8 bases between them. The CDR3 has 12 residues. The CDR3 DNA follows: TGTGCCTGGAGTCAGGCTAAAGATACGCAGTATTTT. Residues: CAWSQAKDTQYF.

This sequence joins TRBV5-4 and TRBJ2-5; D not resolved. This CDR3 is 14 amino acids long. Trimming removed 2 bases from V and 0 bases from J, with 8 bases in between. Germline V gives CDR1 SGHNT, CDR2 YYREEE (reference sequence). CDR3 protein: CASSFTGYQETQYF. Here the CDR3 DNA reads TGTGCCAGCAGCTTTACGGGTTACCAAGAGACCCAGTACTTC. The full variable domain, its missing parts supplied by reference TRBV5-4 and TRBJ2-5, is ETGVTQSPTHLIKTRGQQVTLRCSSQSGHNTVSWYQQALGQGPQFIFQYYREEENGRGNFPPRFSGLQFPNYSSELNVNALELDDSALYLCASSFTGYQETQYFGPGTRLLVL.

The chain links TRBV5-1 to TRBJ2-3; 12 nucleotides align to TRBD2. CDR1 SGHRS and CDR2 YFSETQ come from the germline V gene. The V gene end was trimmed by 4 bases and the J gene end by 2 bases; junction bases not matched to a gene: 11. This CDR3 is 18 amino acids long. The CDR3 region is CASSLGPSGRAYTDTQYF. CDR3 bases: TGCGCCAGCAGCCTTGGACCTAGCGGGAGGGCTTACACAGATACGCAGTATTTT. The full variable domain, with the rest looked up from reference TRBV5-1 and TRBJ2-3, is KAGVTQTPRYLIKTRGQQVTLSCSPISGHRSVSWYQQTPGQGLQFLFEYFSETQRNKGNFPGRFSGRQFSNSRSEMNVSTLELGDSALYLCASSLGPSGRAYTDTQYFGPGTRLTVL.

The chain couples TRBV28 to TRBJ1-4, with a weak D call TRBD1 (5 bases). CDR3 length: 15 amino acids. V lost 2 bases, J lost 5 bases, and 12 bases lay in between. Germline V gives CDR1 MDHEN, CDR2 SYDVKM. The CDR3 reads CASSLGAGLNEKLFF. CDR3 coding DNA: TGTGCCAGCAGTTTAGGGGCAGGTCTCAATGAAAAACTGTTTTTT.

The chain couples TRBV7-2 to TRBJ2-2, with 11 bases fitting TRBD2. Germline values: CDR1 SGHTA, CDR2 FQGNSA. Losses at the gene ends were 8 bases for V and 4 bases for J; bases not matched to a gene: 15. This CDR3 is built from 18 residues. In DNA form, the CDR3 reads TGTGCCAGCGACTTTGTATTAGCGGGAGGGCCGGGCACCGGGGAGCTGTTTTTT. It codes for CASDFVLAGGPGTGELFF.

The rearrangement joins TRBV5-4 to TRBJ1-1; a possible D gene is TRBD1 (6 bases). The V and J ends lost 2 bases and 5 bases respectively, with 16 bases between them. CDR3 length equals 15 residues. Germline CDR1 and CDR2: SGHNT and YYREEE (reference sequence). The CDR3 sequence is CASSFLPGVVTEAFF. CDR3 sequence (DNA): TGTGCCAGCAGCTTCCTCCCAGGGGTGGTTACTGAAGCTTTCTTT. The variable domain in full, completed from reference TRBV5-4 and TRBJ1-1, reads ETGVTQSPTHLIKTRGQQVTLRCSSQSGHNTVSWYQQALGQGPQFIFQYYREEENGRGNFPPRFSGLQFPNYSSELNVNALELDDSALYLCASSFLPGVVTEAFFGQGTRLTVV.

The chain couples TRBV28 to TRBJ2-1, with D possibly being TRBD2 (6 bases). The CDR3 length is 12 residues. Germline loops: CDR1 MDHEN, CDR2 SYDVKM. The ends were cut back, 10 bases at V and 7 bases at J, with 14 bases in the middle. The CDR3 DNA reads TGTGCCACCGCCGGGGGTGGTAATGAGCAGTTCTTC. Its protein is CATAGGGNEQFF.

The genes are TRBV5-1 and TRBJ2-3, with 9 bases lining up with TRBD2. The CDR3 is 14 amino acids. The junction had 1 base not matched to a gene; V was cut back by 3 bases and J by 2 bases. Germline CDR1 is SGHRS and CDR2 is YFSETQ. CDR3 bases: TGCGCCAGCAGCTGGGGACTAGCCACAGATACGCAGTATTTT. Its protein product is CASSWGLATDTQYF.

The chain carries TRBV7-2 and TRBJ2-2; D remains ambiguous. This CDR3 has 14 amino acids. V was cut by 2 bases and J by 6 bases, with 10 bases left in between. Germline CDR1 reads SGHTA; CDR2 reads FQGNSA. DNA of the CDR3: TGTGCCAGCAGCTTAAGGGATCTGGCCGGGGAGCTGTTTTTT. Translated, it gives CASSLRDLAGELFF.

The chain employs TRBV18 and TRBJ1-1; tentatively, D is TRBD1 (5 bases). V gave up 1 base and J gave up 7 bases, with 7 bases separating them. This CDR3 is built from 12 residues. The germline gives CDR1 KGHSH, CDR2 LQKENI. The CDR3 sequence: CASSPRRGEAFF. Here the CDR3 DNA reads TGTGCCAGCTCACCACGGAGGGGTGAAGCTTTCTTT.

V usage is TRBV6-1 and J usage is TRBJ2-7; 7 nucleotides line up with TRBD1. V lost 4 bases, J lost 0 bases, and 6 bases stayed unmatched. Germline V lookup: CDR1 MNHNS, CDR2 SASEGT. CDR3 length equals 15 residues. CDR3 nucleotide sequence: TGTGCCAGCAGTGCCCGGGACAGATTCTCCTACGAGCAGTACTTC. Residues: CASSARDRFSYEQYF.

This chain connects TRBV6-5 to TRBJ1-2; D unresolved. Germline V lookup: CDR1 MNHEY, CDR2 SVGAGI. The ends were cut back, 2 bases at V and 0 bases at J, with 10 bases in the middle. CDR3 length: 15 amino acids. The CDR3 reads CASSYGQRSNYGYTF. The CDR3 DNA sequence: TGTGCCAGCAGTTACGGCCAGCGCTCTAACTATGGCTACACCTTC.

As to this clone: Other DNA sequences of this sample code for an identical CDR3. The chain combines TRBV2 with TRBJ1-3; D gene unclear. The CDR3 consists of 14 residues. Deletions cut 3 bases from V and 1 base from J, with 7 bases between. From germline, CDR1 is SNHLY and CDR2 FYNNEI. The CDR3 is CASSESSSGNTIYF. Written as DNA, the CDR3 is TGTGCCAGCAGTGAGAGTAGTTCTGGAAACACCATATATTTT.

V gene TRBV6-6 combines with J gene TRBJ2-2, with no clear D. Germline V gene data show CDR1 as MNHNY and CDR2 as SVGAGI (reference sequence). V was shortened by 6 bases and J by 6 bases, with 11 bases between the two germline ends. CDR3 size: 13 residues. CDR3 amino acids: CASSPGGSGELFF. CDR3 nucleotides: TGTGCCAGCAGCCCAGGTGGATCCGGGGAGCTGTTTTTT.

J is TRBJ2-5 and V is TRBV10-1; 7 nucleotides align to TRBD2. V shed 3 bases, J shed 4 bases, and the junction held 5 bases outside the gene matches. The CDR3 runs 14 residues. Germline V gene lookup returns CDR1 WNHNN and CDR2 SYGVQD (reference sequence). CDR3 region: CASSDRQRGETQYF. The DNA of the CDR3 is TGCGCCAGCAGTGACCGGCAGCGGGGAGAGACCCAGTACTTC.

This clone showed up just a few times. The chain couples TRBV5-1 to TRBJ1-4; D not certain. CDR3 length: 17 residues. Trimming took 2 bases from V and 4 from J, leaving 18 bases between them. In germline, CDR1 is SGHRS, CDR2 YFSETQ. CDR3 loop: CASSFSPGRANNEKLFF. CDR3 DNA: TGCGCCAGCAGCTTCTCTCCGGGTAGGGCCAATAATGAAAAACTGTTTTTT. The full variable domain, completed using reference TRBV5-1 and TRBJ1-4, is KAGVTQTPRYLIKTRGQQVTLSCSPISGHRSVSWYQQTPGQGLQFLFEYFSETQRNKGNFPGRFSGRQFSNSRSEMNVSTLELGDSALYLCASSFSPGRANNEKLFFGSGTQLSVL.